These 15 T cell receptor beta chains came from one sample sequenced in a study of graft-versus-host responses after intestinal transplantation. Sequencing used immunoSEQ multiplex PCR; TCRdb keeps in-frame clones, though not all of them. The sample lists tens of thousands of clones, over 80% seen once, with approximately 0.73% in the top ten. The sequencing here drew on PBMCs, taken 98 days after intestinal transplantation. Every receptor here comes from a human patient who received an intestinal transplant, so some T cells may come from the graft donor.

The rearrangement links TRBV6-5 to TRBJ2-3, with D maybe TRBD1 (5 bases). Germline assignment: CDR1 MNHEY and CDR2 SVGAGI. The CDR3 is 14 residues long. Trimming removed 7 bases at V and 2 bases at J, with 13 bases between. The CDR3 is CASTHATATDTQYF. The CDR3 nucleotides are TGTGCCAGCACTCACGCGACAGCCACAGATACGCAGTATTTT.

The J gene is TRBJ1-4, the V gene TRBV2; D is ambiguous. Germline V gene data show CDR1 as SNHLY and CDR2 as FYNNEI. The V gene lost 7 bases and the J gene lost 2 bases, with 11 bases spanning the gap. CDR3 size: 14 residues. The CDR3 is CASKFEGTNEKLFF. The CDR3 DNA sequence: TGTGCCAGCAAGTTTGAGGGTACTAATGAAAAACTGTTTTTT.

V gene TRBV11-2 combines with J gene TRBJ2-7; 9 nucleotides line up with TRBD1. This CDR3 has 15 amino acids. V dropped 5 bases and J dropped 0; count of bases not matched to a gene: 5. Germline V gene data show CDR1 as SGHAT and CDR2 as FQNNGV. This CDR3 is CASSHGQGPSYEQYF. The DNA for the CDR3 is TGTGCCAGCAGCCACGGACAGGGGCCCTCCTACGAGCAGTACTTC. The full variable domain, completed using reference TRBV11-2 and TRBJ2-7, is EAGVAQSPRYKIIEKRQSVAFWCNPISGHATLYWYQQILGQGPKLLIQFQNNGVVDDSQLPKDRFSAERLKGVDSTLKIQPAKLEDSAVYLCASSHGQGPSYEQYFGPGTRLTVT.

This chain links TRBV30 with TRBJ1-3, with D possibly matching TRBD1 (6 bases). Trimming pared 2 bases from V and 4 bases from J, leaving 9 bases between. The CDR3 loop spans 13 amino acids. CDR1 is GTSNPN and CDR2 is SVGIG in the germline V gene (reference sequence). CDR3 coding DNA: TGTGCCTGGAGTAAGGGGGTCGGAAACACCATATATTTT. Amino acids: CAWSKGVGNTIYF.

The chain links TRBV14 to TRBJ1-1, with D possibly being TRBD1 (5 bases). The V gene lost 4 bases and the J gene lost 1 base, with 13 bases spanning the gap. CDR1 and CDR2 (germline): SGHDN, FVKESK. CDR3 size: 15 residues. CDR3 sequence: CASSPTRTSNTEAFF. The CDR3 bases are TGTGCCAGCAGCCCCACGAGGACATCGAACACTGAAGCTTTCTTT.

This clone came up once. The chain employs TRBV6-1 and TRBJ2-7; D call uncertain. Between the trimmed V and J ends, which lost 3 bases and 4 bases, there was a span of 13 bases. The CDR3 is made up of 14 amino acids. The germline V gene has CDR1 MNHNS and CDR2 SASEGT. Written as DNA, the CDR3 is TGTGCCAGCAGTGAGGGTGGACCCTCATACGAGCAGTACTTC. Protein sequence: CASSEGGPSYEQYF.

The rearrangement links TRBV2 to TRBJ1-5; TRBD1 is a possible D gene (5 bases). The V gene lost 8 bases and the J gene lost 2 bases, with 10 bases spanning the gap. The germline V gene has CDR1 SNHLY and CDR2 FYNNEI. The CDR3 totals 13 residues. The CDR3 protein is CASWGQGNQPQHF. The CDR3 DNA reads TGTGCCAGCTGGGGCCAGGGCAATCAGCCCCAGCATTTT.

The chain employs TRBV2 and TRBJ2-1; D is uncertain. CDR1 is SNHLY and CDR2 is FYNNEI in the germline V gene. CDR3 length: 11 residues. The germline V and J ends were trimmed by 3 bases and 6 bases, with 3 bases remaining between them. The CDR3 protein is CASSDFNEQFF. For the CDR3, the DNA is TGTGCCAGCAGTGATTTCAATGAGCAGTTCTTC.

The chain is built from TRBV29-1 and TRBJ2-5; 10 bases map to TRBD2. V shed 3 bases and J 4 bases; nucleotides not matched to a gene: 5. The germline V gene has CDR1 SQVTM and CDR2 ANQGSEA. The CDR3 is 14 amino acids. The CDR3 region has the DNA TGCAGCGTTGATGAGCTAGCGGGAGTAGAGACCCAGTACTTC. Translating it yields CSVDELAGVETQYF.

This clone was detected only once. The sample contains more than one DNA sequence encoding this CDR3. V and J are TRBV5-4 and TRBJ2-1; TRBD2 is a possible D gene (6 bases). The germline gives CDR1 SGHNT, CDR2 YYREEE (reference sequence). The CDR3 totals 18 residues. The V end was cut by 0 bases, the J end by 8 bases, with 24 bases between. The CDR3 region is CASSLAPIPGRRGYEQFF. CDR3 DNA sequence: TGTGCCAGCAGCTTGGCCCCTATACCGGGACGGCGGGGTTATGAGCAGTTCTTC.

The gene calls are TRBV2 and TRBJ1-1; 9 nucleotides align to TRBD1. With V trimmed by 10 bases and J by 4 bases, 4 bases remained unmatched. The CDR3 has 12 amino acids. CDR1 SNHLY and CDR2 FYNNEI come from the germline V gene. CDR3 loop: CATRTGVTEAFF. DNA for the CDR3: TGTGCCACCCGGACAGGGGTCACTGAAGCTTTCTTT.

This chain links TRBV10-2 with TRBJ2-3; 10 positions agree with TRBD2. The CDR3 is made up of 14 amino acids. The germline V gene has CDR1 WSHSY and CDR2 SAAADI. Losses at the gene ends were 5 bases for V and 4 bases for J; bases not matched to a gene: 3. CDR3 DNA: TGCGCCAGCAGTATAGCGGGGGGTCCAGATACGCAGTATTTT. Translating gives CASSIAGGPDTQYF.

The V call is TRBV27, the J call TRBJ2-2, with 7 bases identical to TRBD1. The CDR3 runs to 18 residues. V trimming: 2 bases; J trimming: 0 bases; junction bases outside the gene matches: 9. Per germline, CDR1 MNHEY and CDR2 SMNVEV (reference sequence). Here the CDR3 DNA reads TGTGCCAGCAGTTTAATAGGGGGCCAAGGGGCGAACACCGGGGAGCTGTTTTTT. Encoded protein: CASSLIGGQGANTGELFF.

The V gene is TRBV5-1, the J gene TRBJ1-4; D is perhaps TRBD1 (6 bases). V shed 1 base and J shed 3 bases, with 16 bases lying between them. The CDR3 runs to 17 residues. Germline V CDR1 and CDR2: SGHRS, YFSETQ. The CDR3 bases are TGCGCCAGCAGCTTGACAGGGACGTTCGGGGCTAATGAAAAACTGTTTTTT. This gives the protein CASSLTGTFGANEKLFF.

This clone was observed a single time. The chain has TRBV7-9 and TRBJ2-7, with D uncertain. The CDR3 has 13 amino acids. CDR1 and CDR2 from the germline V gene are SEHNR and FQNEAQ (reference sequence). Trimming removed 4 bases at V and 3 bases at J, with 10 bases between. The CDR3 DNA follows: TGTGCCAGCAGCTCCCCGCTCGGCTACGAGCAGTACTTC. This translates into CASSSPLGYEQYF.